These T cell receptor beta chains were read from a single sample in a study of blood T cell repertoires in COVID-19. Profiled with immunoSEQ multiplex PCR; TCRdb holds only in-frame clones, not every one. Altogether about 300,000 clones are present, around 86% being singletons, with the ten largest covering around 4%. Sequencing used PBMCs or T cells enriched from blood (not recorded which). Receptors originate from a man under 40 who had recovered from COVID-19. Both conserved end residues are part of each CDR3. D genes are given only for firm matches. For some rows the clone size is stated as once, few or many, or as a class when expanded; others skip it.

J: TRBJ1-1; D: TRBD1; V: TRBV7-9; size: NA; DNA: TGTGCCAGCAGCTTGACAGGGGACACTGAAGCTTTCTTT; CDR3: CASSLTGDTEAFF
J: TRBJ1-2; D: TRBD1; V: TRBV12-3/TRBV12-4; size: NA; DNA: TGTGCCAGCAGCAGAGGGGGCGACTATGGCTACACCTTC; CDR3: CASSRGGDYGYTF
J: TRBJ1-1; D: NA; V: TRBV7-2; size: NA; DNA: TGTGCCAGCAGCGGGACAAGGAGAGAAGCTTTCTTT; CDR3: CASSGTRREAFF
J: TRBJ2-7; D: NA; V: TRBV10-2; size: NA; DNA: TGCGCCAGCAGTGACATCACGCAGGGGTACGAGCAGTACTTC; CDR3: CASSDITQGYEQYF
J: TRBJ2-5; D: TRBD1; V: TRBV11-3; size: NA; DNA: TGTGCCAGCAGCTTAGACCCAAGGCGACAGGGCCGCCAAGAGACCCAGTACTTC; CDR3: CASSLDPRRQGRQETQYF
J: TRBJ2-3; D: TRBD2; V: TRBV5-1; size: NA; DNA: TGCGCCAGCAGCTTTCCGTCCAGCCCCGGGACTAGCGTCACAGATACGCAGTATTTT; CDR3: CASSFPSSPGTSVTDTQYF
J: TRBJ2-7; D: NA; V: TRBV5-1; size: once; DNA: TGCGCCAGCAGCTTGGCTACGGGTCTTGACGAGCAGTACTTC; CDR3: CASSLATGLDEQYF
J: TRBJ1-1; D: TRBD1; V: TRBV6-4; size: once; DNA: TGTGCCAGCAGGAAACAGGGGGCGGCCACTGAAGCTTTCTTT; CDR3: CASRKQGAATEAFF
J: TRBJ1-2; D: NA; V: TRBV5-1; size: NA; DNA: TGCGCCAGCAGCTTGTCAGGTTCGAACTATGGCTACACCTTC; CDR3: CASSLSGSNYGYTF
J: TRBJ2-1; D: NA; V: TRBV21-1; size: NA; DNA: TGTGCCAGCAGCGCCCGGACAGTCTACAATGAGCAGTTCTTC; CDR3: CASSARTVYNEQFF
J: TRBJ1-5; D: TRBD1; V: TRBV18; size: NA; DNA: TGTGCCAGCTCACTGGGGTCCCGGGACAGGGGCTCTCAGCCCCAGCATTTT; CDR3: CASSLGSRDRGSQPQHF
J: TRBJ2-7; D: NA; V: TRBV6-5; size: NA; DNA: TGTGCCAGCAGGTCTTCCGGGTCTACCTACGAGCAGTACTTC; CDR3: CASRSSGSTYEQYF
J: TRBJ1-6; D: TRBD1; V: TRBV7-8; size: NA; DNA: TGTGCCAGCAGCTTACCGGGGGACAGGGGTATTTCCCTCCACTTT; CDR3: CASSLPGDRGISLHF
J: TRBJ1-1; D: NA; V: TRBV2; size: NA; DNA: TGTGCCAGCAGTGAATTAGGGGGTCGCACTGAAGCTTTCTTT; CDR3: CASSELGGRTEAFF
J: TRBJ1-2; D: TRBD1; V: TRBV9; size: NA; DNA: TGTGCCAGCAGCCCGGGACAGGGGGTACTGCAGGCTGGCTACACCTTC; CDR3: CASSPGQGVLQAGYTF
J: TRBJ2-3; D: TRBD2; V: TRBV19; size: NA; DNA: TGTGCCAGTAGTATGGGGGAGGGTGCGCAGTATTTT; CDR3: CASSMGEGAQYF
J: TRBJ2-7; D: TRBD2; V: TRBV4-1; size: NA; DNA: TGCGCCAGCAGGGAGACTAGCGGGGGGGCCTACGAGCAGTACTTC; CDR3: CASRETSGGAYEQYF
J: TRBJ1-5; D: TRBD1; V: TRBV4-1; size: NA; DNA: TGCGCCAGCAGCCAGGTTGACAGGGGGTCTGGGCAGCCCCAGCATTTT; CDR3: CASSQVDRGSGQPQHF
J: TRBJ1-1; D: TRBD1; V: TRBV11-2; size: once; DNA: TGTGCCAGCAGCCTTGACAGGGCGAGCACTGAAGCTTTCTTT; CDR3: CASSLDRASTEAFF
J: TRBJ2-2; D: NA; V: TRBV5-1; size: NA; DNA: TGCGCCAGCAGCTTGGCCGTTGACAAACTGAACACCGGGGAGCTGTTTTTT; CDR3: CASSLAVDKLNTGELFF
J: TRBJ1-2; D: NA; V: TRBV10-3; size: NA; DNA: TGTGCCATCAGTGGACAGTATGGCTACACCTTC; CDR3: CAISGQYGYTF
J: TRBJ2-5; D: TRBD1; V: TRBV6-5; size: NA; DNA: TGTGCCAGCAGCCGGGACAGCTCAATCCAAGAGACCCAGTACTTC; CDR3: CASSRDSSIQETQYF
J: TRBJ2-1; D: TRBD1; V: TRBV15; size: NA; DNA: TGTGCCACCAGCAGAGCCGGGACAGGGGATCGCGTTGAGCAGTTCTTC; CDR3: CATSRAGTGDRVEQFF
J: TRBJ2-7; D: NA; V: TRBV27; size: NA; DNA: TGTGCCAGCAGTTTAATCCTCTCGGGGGAGCAGTACTTC; CDR3: CASSLILSGEQYF
J: TRBJ2-6; D: TRBD2; V: TRBV12-5; size: NA; DNA: TGTGCTAGTGGCTTGCGATATGGTTTAGCGGGGGACTCTGGGGCCAACGTCCTGACTTTC; CDR3: CASGLRYGLAGDSGANVLTF
J: TRBJ2-7; D: TRBD1; V: TRBV7-9; size: NA; DNA: TGTGCCAGCAGCTTAGTCTACAGGGGGCACGAGCAGTACTTC; CDR3: CASSLVYRGHEQYF
J: TRBJ1-5; D: TRBD1; V: TRBV5-5; size: NA; DNA: TGTGCCAGCAGCCCAGGGACAGAGGGCTCCTATAGCAATCAGCCCCAGCATTTT; CDR3: CASSPGTEGSYSNQPQHF
J: TRBJ1-1; D: TRBD1; V: TRBV28; size: few; DNA: TGTGCCAGCAGTTTATGGATCACCGGGACAGGGCTGGGCACTGAAGCTTTCTTT; CDR3: CASSLWITGTGLGTEAFF
J: TRBJ1-2; D: NA; V: TRBV27; size: NA; DNA: TGTGCCAGCAGCCGGACTGGAGATGGCTACACCTTC; CDR3: CASSRTGDGYTF
J: TRBJ2-7; D: NA; V: TRBV4-1; size: NA; DNA: TGCGCCAGCAGCCAAGGTTGGCAGGGATCCTACGAGCAGTACTTC; CDR3: CASSQGWQGSYEQYF
J: TRBJ2-2; D: NA; V: TRBV5-1; size: NA; DNA: TGCGCCAGCAGCTTGGGCCGGACAGCTTATACCGGGGAGCTGTTTTTT; CDR3: CASSLGRTAYTGELFF
J: TRBJ2-3; D: NA; V: TRBV20-1; size: NA; DNA: TGCAGTGCTGAGCTGGCAGATACGCAGTATTTT; CDR3: CSAELADTQYF
J: TRBJ1-2; D: NA; V: TRBV2; size: NA; DNA: TGTGCCAGCAGTGAATCAGGGGTCGGTGGCTACACCTTC; CDR3: CASSESGVGGYTF
J: TRBJ2-2; D: NA; V: TRBV6-5; size: NA; DNA: TGTGCCAGCTGGACAGAGAACACCGGGGAGCTGTTTTTT; CDR3: CASWTENTGELFF
J: TRBJ2-5; D: NA; V: TRBV9; size: NA; DNA: TGTGCCACGGGGGTCGGTGTTCAGGCGGGAGAGACCCAGTACTTC; CDR3: CATGVGVQAGETQYF
J: TRBJ2-7; D: NA; V: TRBV30; size: NA; DNA: TGTGCCTGGAGTGCTAACAGGTACGAGCAGTACTTC; CDR3: CAWSANRYEQYF
J: TRBJ2-7; D: TRBD2; V: TRBV6-5; size: few; DNA: TGTGCCAGCAGTTCGGGAGGACTAGCGGGAGGCGAGCAGTACTTC; CDR3: CASSSGGLAGGEQYF
J: TRBJ2-7; D: NA; V: TRBV28; size: NA; DNA: TGTGCCAGCAGCGTACAGGGAGGTAGCGGGTTAGCCTACGAGCAGTACTTC; CDR3: CASSVQGGSGLAYEQYF
J: TRBJ1-6; D: NA; V: TRBV6-5; size: NA; DNA: TGTGCCAGCAGCCCGATTTCAGGGGCCGGTTCACCCCTCCACTTT; CDR3: CASSPISGAGSPLHF
J: TRBJ1-1; D: TRBD1; V: TRBV28; size: NA; DNA: TGTGCCAGCAGGGCCGAGACAGGGTACATCATGAACACTGAAGCTTTCTTT; CDR3: CASRAETGYIMNTEAFF
J: TRBJ1-1; D: NA; V: TRBV30; size: NA; DNA: TGTGCCTGGCAAACAGGGTCGAACACTGAAGCTTTCTTT; CDR3: CAWQTGSNTEAFF
J: TRBJ2-3; D: NA; V: TRBV4-1; size: NA; DNA: TGCGCCAGCAGCCAAGGAGATGGACTGGCGTCTCACACAGATACGCAGTATTTT; CDR3: CASSQGDGLASHTDTQYF
J: TRBJ2-1; D: NA; V: TRBV7-2; size: few; DNA: TGTGCCAGCAGCTTATGGAGGACTAATCCGAATGAGCAGTTCTTC; CDR3: CASSLWRTNPNEQFF
J: TRBJ1-5; D: NA; V: TRBV28; size: few; DNA: TGTGCCAGCAGTTTAGCGGGGGCCTTTAATCAGCCCCAGCATTTT; CDR3: CASSLAGAFNQPQHF
J: TRBJ2-5; D: NA; V: TRBV7-9; size: NA; DNA: TGTGCCAGCAGCTTCCTGAGAAAAGCCGAGACCCAGTACTTC; CDR3: CASSFLRKAETQYF
J: TRBJ2-7; D: TRBD1; V: TRBV5-1; size: NA; DNA: TGCGCCAGCAGCCCCGGGACAGCGTCCTACGAGCAGTACTTC; CDR3: CASSPGTASYEQYF
J: TRBJ1-2; D: TRBD1; V: TRBV4-1; size: NA; DNA: TGCGCCAGCAGACATACAGGGGGCCACTATGGCTACACCTTC; CDR3: CASRHTGGHYGYTF
J: TRBJ2-7; D: TRBD1; V: TRBV4-1; size: once; DNA: TGCGCCAGCAGCCAAGATACAGGGGGCTACGAGCAGTACTTC; CDR3: CASSQDTGGYEQYF
J: TRBJ1-2; D: NA; V: TRBV3-1/TRBV3-2; size: NA; DNA: TGTGCCAGCAGTAGAAAGACGGGAGGCTATGGCTACACCTTC; CDR3: CASSRKTGGYGYTF
J: TRBJ1-1; D: TRBD1; V: TRBV19; size: NA; DNA: TGTGCCAATAAACTAAGAGCGGGACAGGGGATCGCGGACCTAAACACTGAAGCTTTCTTT; CDR3: CANKLRAGQGIADLNTEAFF
J: TRBJ1-2; D: NA; V: TRBV11-1; size: NA; DNA: TGTGCCAGCAGCTCCCGGGACGGACTATATGGCTACACCTTC; CDR3: CASSSRDGLYGYTF